Shown below are 29 T cell receptor beta chains from a single sample sequenced in a study of regulatory T cells in long-lasting Graves disease. Regarding time point: persistent/refractory GD, antithyroid drugs over 5 years with positive TRAb. Scientists built the TCR library using RNA that was extracted from PBMCs. In building TCR beta libraries, iRepertoire HTBI primers were used together with Arm-PCR of CDR3 regions. Via MiXCR, TCRdb re-called the multiplex PCR reads, giving one row per CDR3 protein. The table has about 470,000 distinct CDR3 sequences, less than 25% seen once. This specimen consisted of peripheral blood mononuclear cells (PBMCs), obtained when the disease was refractory, from a patient treated with antithyroid drugs. The receptors were sampled from a female donor with Graves disease.

This clonotype was seen a few times. This chain uses TRBV2 with TRBJ2-7, with 7 bases lining up with TRBD2. This CDR3 region has 18 residues. The junction had 15 bases not matched to a gene; V was cut back by 2 bases and J by 2 bases. Germline V lookup: CDR1 SNHLY, CDR2 FYNNEI. Here the CDR3 DNA reads TGTGCCAGCAGTGAATCCTCGTCGTTGGGAGGGATCGCCTACGAGCAGTACTTC. Protein: CASSESSSLGGIAYEQYF.

The chain combines TRBV6-2 or TRBV6-3 with TRBJ2-5, with TRBD2 matching 11 bases. CDR1 is MNHEY, CDR2 SVGEGT, per germline. Losses at the gene ends were 0 bases for V and 4 bases for J; bases not matched to a gene: 1. The CDR3 runs to 15 residues. This CDR3 is CASSYSSGRAETQYF. The CDR3 coding sequence is TGTGCCAGCAGTTACTCTAGCGGGAGGGCAGAGACCCAGTACTTC.

A few counts support this clonotype. The V gene is TRBV12-3 or TRBV12-4, the J gene TRBJ2-5; no firm D call. This CDR3 comprises 11 residues. The ends were cut back, 5 bases at V and 2 bases at J, with 3 bases in the middle. The CDR3 protein is CASSMQETQYF. In DNA, the CDR3 is TGTGCCAGCAGTATGCAAGAGACCCAGTACTTC.

J is TRBJ2-7 and V is TRBV30, with 8 bases aligning to TRBD1. The CDR3 loop spans 14 amino acids. The germline V gene encodes CDR1 GTSNPN and CDR2 SVGIG (reference sequence). The V gene end was trimmed by 4 bases and the J gene end by 3 bases; junction bases not matched to a gene: 8. The CDR3 DNA reads TGTGCCTGGATGAATCGGGGACAGGTCTACGAGCAGTACTTC. Translation gives CAWMNRGQVYEQYF.

Many counts were recorded for this clonotype. The rearrangement joins TRBV27 to TRBJ1-6; D gene ambiguous. Germline-derived CDR1 and CDR2 are MNHEY and SMNVEV (reference sequence). The V gene lost 5 bases and the J gene lost 2 bases, with 10 bases spanning the gap. This CDR3 is 15 amino acids long. CDR3 sequence: CASSPRAPYNSPLHF. The CDR3 bases are TGTGCCAGCAGTCCGAGAGCGCCCTATAATTCACCCCTCCACTTT.

With respect to this clonotype: This likely stems from a read error, as it lies one base from a far larger clone. V is TRBV12-3 or TRBV12-4 and J is TRBJ2-5; a possible D gene is TRBD2 (6 bases). The CDR3 loop spans 12 amino acids. Trimming took off 7 bases at V and 5 bases at J, with 11 bases between the two ends. In DNA, the CDR3 is TGTGCCAGCAATCCAGGGAGGGAGACCCAGTACTTC. Its protein product is CASNPGRETQYF.

This clonotype has a count of ten or more. This sequence joins TRBV9 and TRBJ2-7; the D gene is possibly TRBD1 (8 bases). From germline, CDR1 is SGDLS and CDR2 YYNGEE. This CDR3 contains 15 residues. V dropped 0 bases and J dropped 3 bases, with 13 bases sitting between them. CDR3 nucleotide sequence: TGTGCCAGCAGCGTAGCTACAGGGGGGGGCTACGAGCAGTACTTC. Encoded protein: CASSVATGGGYEQYF.

This clonotype was observed many times. The chain recombines TRBV20-1 with TRBJ2-5, with D hard to call. The germline gives CDR1 DFQATT, CDR2 SNEGSKA (reference sequence). This CDR3 has 13 amino acids. V dropped 5 bases and J dropped 1 base, with 11 bases sitting between them. The CDR3 sequence is CSAPPPGQETQYF. CDR3 bases: TGCAGTGCTCCGCCCCCCGGCCAAGAGACCCAGTACTTC.

The genes are TRBV24-1 and TRBJ1-1; D is uncertain. This CDR3 contains 13 residues. Germline V gene data show CDR1 as KGHDR and CDR2 as SFDVKD. Trimming shortened V by 6 bases and J by 1 base, and 8 bases separated the two germline ends. Here the CDR3 reads CATSSSQNTEAFF. CDR3 nucleotide sequence: TGTGCCACCAGTTCGAGTCAGAACACTGAAGCTTTCTTT.

This clonotype was seen repeatedly, ten times or more. J is TRBJ2-5 and V is TRBV10-3, with TRBD2 identical over 9 bases. This CDR3 comprises 14 residues. Germline-derived CDR1 and CDR2 are ENHRY and SYGVKD. V trimming: 6 bases; J trimming: 7 bases; junction bases outside the gene matches: 9. The CDR3 sequence: CAIRNGTSSGTQYF. For the CDR3, the DNA is TGTGCCATCAGAAACGGGACTAGCTCGGGGACCCAGTACTTC.

This clonotype was detected ten times or more. This chain joins TRBV28 and TRBJ2-2; 11 nucleotides agree with TRBD2. The CDR3 is made up of 19 amino acids. V shed 2 bases and J 3 bases; nucleotides not matched to a gene: 11. Germline CDR1 and CDR2: MDHEN and SYDVKM. CDR3 nucleotide sequence: TGTGCCAGCAGTTTAGCGGGACTAGCGGCAACCTGGGACACCGGGGAGCTGTTTTTT. Translated: CASSLAGLAATWDTGELFF.

Ten or more counts support this clonotype. The chain couples TRBV28 to TRBJ1-5; 7 nucleotides line up with TRBD1. CDR3 length equals 16 residues. Germline V gene data show CDR1 as MDHEN and CDR2 as SYDVKM. V shed 8 bases and J 9 bases; nucleotides not matched to a gene: 19. CDR3 sequence reads: CASQRIGGGGVTPQHF. In DNA form, the CDR3 reads TGTGCCAGCCAACGGATCGGGGGAGGGGGCGTCACGCCCCAGCATTTT.

V is TRBV7-2 and J is TRBJ2-1, with D tentatively TRBD2 (7 bases). V gave up 11 bases and J gave up 4 bases, with 18 bases separating them. The CDR3 totals 14 residues. Germline V gene lookup returns CDR1 SGHTA and CDR2 FQGNSA. The DNA for the CDR3 is TGTGCCTCAAAGGGGGGGGCCGGATACAATGAGCAGTTCTTC. Translation gives CASKGGAGYNEQFF.

This clonotype was observed once. Given a much more abundant clone one base away, this may be a read error. The V and J genes are TRBV6-5 and TRBJ2-7; 7 bases fit TRBD2. From germline, CDR1 is MNHEY and CDR2 SVGAGI. The CDR3 runs to 14 residues. The DNA of the CDR3 is TGTGTCAGCAGTTATGATGGCGGGAGCCCCGAGCAGTACTTC. Amino acids: CVSSYDGGSPEQYF.

The V and J genes are TRBV5-1 and TRBJ2-6; no clear D gene. The CDR3 consists of 18 residues. Germline V gene lookup returns CDR1 SGHRS and CDR2 YFSETQ. The V end was cut by 0 bases, the J end by 0 bases, with 13 bases between. DNA of the CDR3: TGCGCCAGCAGCTTGGCCGGCAGGCCCCGCTCTGGGGCCAACGTCCTGACTTTC. As protein: CASSLAGRPRSGANVLTF.

This clonotype was counted at least ten times. The CDR3: CASSWVGLDSYEQYF. The CDR3 DNA sequence: TGTGCCAGCAGCTGGGTAGGACTAGATTCCTACGAGCAGTACTTC. The chain employs TRBV7-9 and TRBJ2-7; 7 bases map to TRBD2. V was pared by 4 bases and J by 1 base, with 7 bases of the junction left unmatched. The CDR3 covers 15 residues. Germline V gene data show CDR1 as SEHNR and CDR2 as FQNEAQ (reference sequence).

This clonotype occurred a few times. The chain employs TRBV9 and TRBJ2-1, with 8 bases identical to TRBD2. The J segment lost 2 bases and the V segment lost 1 base, leaving 5 bases of the junction unmatched. Germline CDR1 SGDLS, CDR2 YYNGEE. This CDR3 spans 16 amino acids. CDR3 amino acids: CASSVLAGPTYNEQFF. The CDR3 DNA reads TGTGCCAGCAGCGTATTAGCGGGACCTACCTACAATGAGCAGTTCTTC.

This clonotype showed up just a few times. The CDR3 loop reads CSARALATHEQYF. In nucleotides, the CDR3 is TGCAGTGCTAGAGCCCTAGCGACCCACGAGCAGTACTTC. The chain joins TRBV20-1 to TRBJ2-7, with D perhaps matching TRBD2 (6 bases). The CDR3 length is 13 residues. The V and J ends lost 1 base and 5 bases respectively, with 12 bases between them. Germline assignment: CDR1 DFQATT and CDR2 SNEGSKA (reference sequence).

In its sample, this clonotype was seen a few times. The chain's CDR3 is CASSLADTEQYF. CDR3 bases: TGCGCCAGCAGCTTGGCAGACACCGAGCAGTACTTC. This chain links TRBV5-1 with TRBJ2-7; D is ambiguous. Germline CDR1 is SGHRS and CDR2 is YFSETQ. The CDR3 runs 12 residues. The V end lost 0 bases, the J end lost 6 bases, and 7 bases lay between the germline ends. Based on the CDR3 plus reference TRBV5-1 and TRBJ2-7, the full variable domain is KAGVTQTPRYLIKTRGQQVTLSCSPISGHRSVSWYQQTPGQGLQFLFEYFSETQRNKGNFPGRFSGRQFSNSRSEMNVSTLELGDSALYLCASSLADTEQYFGPGTRLTVT.

This clonotype has a handful of counts. The V call is TRBV11-2, the J call TRBJ2-7; D is ambiguous. Germline V gene lookup returns CDR1 SGHAT and CDR2 FQNNGV. Deletions cut 5 bases from V and 2 bases from J, with 16 bases between. This CDR3 contains 15 residues. The CDR3 DNA reads TGTGCCAGCAGCCTTAGTCACGGCAGACCCTACGAGCAGTACTTC. Amino acids: CASSLSHGRPYEQYF.

This clonotype was observed a few times. The chain joins TRBV6-4 to TRBJ1-1; D is unclear. The CDR3 has 17 residues. V lost 7 bases, J lost 0 bases, and 21 bases lay in between. The germline CDR1 and CDR2 sequences are MRHNA and SNTAGT. Here the CDR3 DNA reads TGTGCCAGCATAAGGACCCTTCGTGGAGGTCTGAACACTGAAGCTTTCTTT. As protein: CASIRTLRGGLNTEAFF.

This clonotype has just a few counts. The chain employs TRBV11-2 and TRBJ2-7; D is uncertain. The ends were cut back, 5 bases at V and 0 bases at J, with 14 bases in the middle. Germline CDR1 and CDR2: SGHAT and FQNNGV. The CDR3 has 15 amino acids. CDR3 region: CASSGTLLSSYEQYF. The CDR3 DNA follows: TGTGCCAGCAGCGGAACTTTACTGAGCTCCTACGAGCAGTACTTC.

This clonotype occurred once. A much larger clonotype is one base distant, so this may be a read error. This chain uses TRBV6-1 with TRBJ1-5; D is perhaps TRBD1 (6 bases). CDR3 length: 16 amino acids. Germline CDR1 is MNHNS and CDR2 is SASEGT. CDR3 region: CASRPGGRGTRQLQHF. DNA for the CDR3: TGTGCCAGCAGACCCGGGGGGCGCGGGACGAGGCAGCTCCAGCATTTT.

This clonotype was seen only a few times. The chain is built from TRBV9 and TRBJ2-5, with 9 nucleotides matching TRBD2. Losses at the gene ends were 5 bases for V and 5 bases for J; bases not matched to a gene: 7. The CDR3 consists of 14 residues. Germline V gene data show CDR1 as SGDLS and CDR2 as YYNGEE. In nucleotides, the CDR3 is TGTGCCAGCAGGGGTAGCGGGAGTTGGGAGACCCAGTACTTC. Amino acid sequence: CASRGSGSWETQYF. Variable domain in full (rest from reference TRBV9 and TRBJ2-5): DSGVTQTPKHLITATGQRVTLRCSPRSGDLSVYWYQQSLDQGLQFLIQYYNGEERAKGNILERFSAQQFPDLHSELNLSSLELGDSALYFCASRGSGSWETQYFGPGTRLLVL.

This clonotype was found many times. The chain recombines TRBV24-1 with TRBJ2-4, with D possibly matching TRBD2 (6 bases). The V gene lost 4 bases and the J gene lost 6 bases, with 9 bases spanning the gap. The CDR3 consists of 13 residues. CDR1 and CDR2 from the germline V gene are KGHDR and SFDVKD. The CDR3 DNA is TGTGCCACCAGTGACTCCGGGAGAAACATTCAGTACTTC. It translates to CATSDSGRNIQYF.

In this sample, this clonotype turned up many times. The CDR3 DNA sequence: TGTGCCAGCAGTCAACTGGGACAGACGAACACTGAAGCTTTCTTT. Protein sequence: CASSQLGQTNTEAFF. The J gene is TRBJ1-1, the V gene TRBV6-1; 7 bases fit TRBD1. The germline V gene encodes CDR1 MNHNS and CDR2 SASEGT. V was clipped by 5 bases and J by 1 base; unmatched bases: 7. The CDR3 is 15 amino acids.

This clonotype was picked up many times. This chain uses TRBV5-4 with TRBJ2-5; D not resolved. V was trimmed by 0 bases and J by 4 bases, leaving 7 bases between them. This CDR3 has 13 amino acids. Per germline, CDR1 SGHNT and CDR2 YYREEE (reference sequence). The CDR3 is CASSLERAETQYF. DNA of the CDR3: TGTGCCAGCAGCTTGGAACGGGCAGAGACCCAGTACTTC.

This clonotype was seen many times. The chain employs TRBV3-1 and TRBJ2-7; 10 positions agree with TRBD2. V was clipped by 2 bases and J by 1 base; unmatched bases: 20. This CDR3 is built from 21 residues. Germline loops: CDR1 LGHDT, CDR2 YNNKEL (reference sequence). The chain's CDR3 is CASSQSVIGLAEMTWSYEQYF. The CDR3 nucleotides read TGTGCCAGCAGCCAATCCGTAATTGGACTAGCGGAGATGACTTGGTCCTACGAGCAGTACTTC.

The table lists this clonotype with a few counts. J is TRBJ2-7 and V is TRBV6-1, with D unresolved. The V and J ends lost 3 bases and 8 bases respectively, with 8 bases between them. This CDR3 is 11 amino acids long. CDR1 and CDR2 from the germline V gene are MNHNS and SASEGT. The CDR3 bases are TGTGCCAGCAGTGACTACGGACAGCAGTACTTC. Amino acids: CASSDYGQQYF.